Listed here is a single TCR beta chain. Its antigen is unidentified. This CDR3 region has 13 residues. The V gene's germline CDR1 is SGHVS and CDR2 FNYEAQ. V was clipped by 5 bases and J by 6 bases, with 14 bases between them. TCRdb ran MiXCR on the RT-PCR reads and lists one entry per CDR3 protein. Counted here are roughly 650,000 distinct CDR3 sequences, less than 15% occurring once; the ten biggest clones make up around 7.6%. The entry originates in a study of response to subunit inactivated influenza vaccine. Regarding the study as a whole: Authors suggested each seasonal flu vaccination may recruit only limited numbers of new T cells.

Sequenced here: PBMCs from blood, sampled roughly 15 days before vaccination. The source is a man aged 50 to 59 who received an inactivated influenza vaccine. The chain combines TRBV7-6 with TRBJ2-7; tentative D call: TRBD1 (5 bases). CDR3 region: CASSEGASGEQYF. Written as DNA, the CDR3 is TGTGCCAGCAGCGAAGGGGCCTCCGGCGAGCAGTACTTC.